This TCR beta chain derives from a study of cytomegalovirus exposure and HLA in healthy donors. CDR3 length: 14 amino acids. Trimming left V 7 bases short and J 7 bases short, with 16 bases between. Germline V gene data show CDR1 as MNHNS and CDR2 as SASEGT. The study ran its PCR with 60 Vbeta and 13 Jbeta primers. The method was immunoSEQ multiplex PCR; TCRdb's version includes in-frame clones alone and lacks a portion of them. The repertoire consists of approximately 140,000 clones, with around 80% occurring once and the leading ten covering 1.9%. This TCR was recovered from a woman between 40 and 55 years old in good health and CMV-seronegative. The chain joins TRBV6-1 to TRBJ1-4, with a tentative D call TRBD1 (5 bases). The sequencing input was PBMCs. CDR3 loop: CASKLTVDSEKLFF. The CDR3 region has the DNA TGTGCCAGCAAGCTGACAGTCGACAGTGAAAAACTGTTTTTT.